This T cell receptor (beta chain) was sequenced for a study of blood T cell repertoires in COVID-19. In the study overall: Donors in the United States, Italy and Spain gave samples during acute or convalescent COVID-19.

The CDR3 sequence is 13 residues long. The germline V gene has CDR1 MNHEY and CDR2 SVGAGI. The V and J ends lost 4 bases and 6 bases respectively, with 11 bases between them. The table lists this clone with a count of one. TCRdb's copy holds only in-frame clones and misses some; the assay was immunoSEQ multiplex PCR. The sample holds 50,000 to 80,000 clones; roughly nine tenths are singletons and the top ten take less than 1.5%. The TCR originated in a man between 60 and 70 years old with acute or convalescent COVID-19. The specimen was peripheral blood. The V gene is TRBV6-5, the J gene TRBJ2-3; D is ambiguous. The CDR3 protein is CASSSYLLDTQYF. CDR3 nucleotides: TGTGCCAGCAGTTCTTATCTACTGGATACGCAGTATTTT.